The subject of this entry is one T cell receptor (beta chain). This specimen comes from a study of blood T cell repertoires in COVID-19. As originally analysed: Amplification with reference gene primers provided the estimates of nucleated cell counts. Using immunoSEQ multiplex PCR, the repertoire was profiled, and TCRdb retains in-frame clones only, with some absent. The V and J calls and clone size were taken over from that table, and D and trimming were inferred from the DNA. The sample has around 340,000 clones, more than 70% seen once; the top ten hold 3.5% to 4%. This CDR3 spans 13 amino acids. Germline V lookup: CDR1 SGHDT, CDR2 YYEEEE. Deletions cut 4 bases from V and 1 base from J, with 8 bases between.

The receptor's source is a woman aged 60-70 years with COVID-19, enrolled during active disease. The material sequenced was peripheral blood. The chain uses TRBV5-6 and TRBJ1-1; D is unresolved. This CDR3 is CASSAPGNTEAFF. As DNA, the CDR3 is TGTGCCAGCAGCGCCCCCGGGAACACTGAAGCTTTCTTT.